This T cell receptor beta chain was retrieved from a study of graft-versus-host responses after intestinal transplantation. This clone appeared once. Sequenced by immunoSEQ multiplex PCR; TCRdb stores in-frame clones only, minus some. The data contain about 15,000 clones, around 87% of them seen just once; the ten biggest clones take up over 6.5%. V shed 3 bases and J 2 bases; nucleotides not matched to a gene: 6. The germline CDR1 and CDR2 sequences are SGDLS and YYNGEE. The CDR3 length is 17 residues. The rearrangement uses TRBV9 and TRBJ2-1; TRBD2 aligns across 12 bases. This clonotype originated in a human patient who received an intestinal transplant, so some T cells may come from the graft donor. The sequencing here drew on bone marrow, taken less than 130 days after intestinal transplantation. CDR3 sequence (DNA): TGTGCCAGCAGCGACGACCCTAGCGGGAGGGCCTACAATGAGCAGTTCTTC. It yields the protein CASSDDPSGRAYNEQFF.